This TCR beta chain was identified during a study of shared clonotypes between healthy human individuals. Per the germline V gene, CDR1 is SSHAT and CDR2 is FNYEAQ (reference sequence). The CDR3 totals 17 residues. Clones were read by immunoSEQ multiplex PCR, and TCRdb kept only the in-frame ones, dropping some. The data show about 580,000 clones, roughly 98% seen once. Terminally differentiated effector memory CD45RA+ cells were left out of the naive CD8 fraction, which was CD45RO-negative and positively selected for CCR7. As concerns this clone: One end of the junction fails to match germline, which may point to a read error.

The chain couples TRBV7-7 to TRBJ2-2; 10 bases line up with TRBD2. This TCR came from a man aged 25 to 45 in good health. Sequenced sample: naive CD8+ T cells sorted from blood. This chain's CDR3 is CASSLVFQREGPGELFF. The CDR3 nucleotides read TGTGCTAGCAGCTTAGTATTCCAGCGGGAGGGCCCCGGGGAGCTGTTTTTT. The whole variable domain, remainder taken from reference TRBV7-7 and TRBJ2-2, is GAGVSQSPRYKVTKRGQDVTLRCDPISSHATLYWYQQALGQGPEFLTYFNYEAQPDKSGLPSDRFSAERPEGSISTLTIQRTEQRDSAMYRCASSLVFQREGPGELFFGEGSRLTVL.